One and the same sample provided the 9 T cell receptor beta chains below, sequenced in a study of cytomegalovirus exposure and HLA in healthy donors. The PCR employed 60 Vbeta primers together with 13 Jbeta primers. TCRdb's copy holds only in-frame clones and misses some; the assay was immunoSEQ multiplex PCR. The sample holds about 190,000 clones, around 87% seen once. Sequenced: PBMCs. The receptors here all came from a young man in good health and CMV-seronegative.

The chain recombines TRBV6-5 with TRBJ1-6, with 9 bases aligning to TRBD1. This CDR3 is built from 16 residues. The junction had 8 bases not matched to a gene; V was cut back by 4 bases and J by 7 bases. Germline assignment: CDR1 MNHEY and CDR2 SVGAGI. The DNA of the CDR3 is TGTGCCAGCAGTTCAATCCGGACAGGGGCAAATTCACCCCTCCACTTT. Residues: CASSSIRTGANSPLHF.

This chain connects TRBV15 to TRBJ1-1, with D maybe TRBD1 (5 bases). Germline V lookup: CDR1 LNHNV, CDR2 YYDKDF (reference sequence). This CDR3 contains 15 residues. Deletions cut 7 bases from V and 7 bases from J, with 22 bases between. In DNA, the CDR3 is TGTGCCACCAACCTAATTCGTGTGGGGGGTGGTGAAGCTTTCTTT. It is translated as CATNLIRVGGGEAFF.

This chain connects TRBV5-1 to TRBJ2-1; D uncertain. From germline, CDR1 is SGHRS and CDR2 YFSETQ. The CDR3 extends over 15 amino acids. Trimming removed 0 bases from V and 2 bases from J, with 9 bases in between. The CDR3 DNA reads TGCGCCAGCAGCTTGGAGGTGGGCACCTACAATGAGCAGTTCTTC. This gives the protein CASSLEVGTYNEQFF.

J is TRBJ2-1 and V is TRBV28; 8 nucleotides line up with TRBD1. Per germline, CDR1 MDHEN and CDR2 SYDVKM. There are 15 residues in the CDR3. The junction had 12 bases not matched to a gene; V was cut back by 5 bases and J by 9 bases. The CDR3 protein is CASSTQGASSGEQFF. The CDR3 DNA follows: TGTGCCAGCAGTACCCAGGGGGCGTCTTCCGGTGAGCAGTTCTTC.

A remark on this clone: One end of the junction is discordant with germline, which a read error may explain. Other DNA sequences within the sample encode an identical CDR3. This chain joins TRBV15 and TRBJ1-3; no firm D call. The CDR3 covers 16 residues. CDR1 and CDR2 (germline): LNHNV, YYDKDF (reference sequence). CDR3 loop: CATSRDGAFSGNTIYF. For the CDR3, the DNA is TGCGCCACCAGCAGAGATGGAGCTTTCTCTGGAAACACCATATATTTT.

The chain couples TRBV6-5 to TRBJ1-4; D may be TRBD1 (5 bases). V was shortened by 5 bases and J by 7 bases, with 11 bases between the two germline ends. CDR1 and CDR2 (germline): MNHEY, SVGAGI. This CDR3 has 13 residues. The CDR3 bases are TGTGCCAGCAGTGGGGGGAGGATTGAAAAACTGTTTTTT. It encodes CASSGGRIEKLFF.

This clone came up once. CDR3 residues: CASSEGAGVNTEAFF. The CDR3 bases are TGTGCCAGCAGTGAAGGGGCAGGGGTGAACACTGAAGCTTTCTTT. The chain couples TRBV25-1 to TRBJ1-1, with a possible D match to TRBD1 (6 bases). The CDR3 length is 15 residues. Germline CDR1 and CDR2: MGHDK and SYGVNS. Trimming stripped 2 bases from V and 0 bases from J, with 10 bases between.

This chain links TRBV6-5 with TRBJ2-7, with a weak D call TRBD2 (6 bases). This CDR3 comprises 14 residues. The germline V and J ends were trimmed by 5 bases and 2 bases, with 13 bases remaining between them. Germline V gives CDR1 MNHEY, CDR2 SVGAGI. The CDR3 coding sequence is TGTGCCAGCAGTCTACGTCGGGGGACCTACGAGCAGTACTTC. This encodes CASSLRRGTYEQYF.

The chain uses TRBV4-2 and TRBJ1-2; D is unclear. The germline CDR1 and CDR2 sequences are LGHNA and YNFKEQ. V was shortened by 4 bases and J by 6 bases, with 12 bases between the two germline ends. This CDR3 has 13 residues. The CDR3 region is CASSRLSKDGYTF. The CDR3 coding sequence is TGTGCCAGCAGCCGACTATCAAAGGATGGCTACACCTTC.